A selection of T cell receptor beta chains follows, all from one sample in a study of blood T cell repertoires in COVID-19. Here immunoSEQ multiplex PCR was the method, and the copy in TCRdb shows in-frame clones only, minus some. This table has 250,000 or so clones, around 87% appearing once. The material sequenced was peripheral blood. These receptors originate from a woman aged 40 to 55 who had recovered from COVID-19. CDR3s include the opening cysteine and the closing phenylalanine or tryptophan. The order of the fields is J gene, V gene, clone size, D gene, CDR3 DNA, CDR3 protein. A D gene is named only where the DNA matches it firmly. Clone size, where shown, is once, few, many, or a class for clones that have expanded.

j_gene: TRBJ2-7
v_gene: TRBV9
abundance: NA
d_gene: NA
CDR3nt: TGTGCCAGCAGCGTAGGGTTTAGCGGCTACGAGCAGTACTTC
CDR3aa: CASSVGFSGYEQYF

j_gene: TRBJ2-4
v_gene: TRBV5-6
abundance: NA
d_gene: TRBD1
CDR3nt: TGTGCCAGCAGAGAGACAGGACAGGGAGTAGGCATTCAGTACTTC
CDR3aa: CASRETGQGVGIQYF

j_gene: TRBJ1-5
v_gene: TRBV30
abundance: NA
d_gene: TRBD1
CDR3nt: TGTGCCTGGACCTCCCAGGGGGCAGGGGTCCAGCCCCAGCATTTT
CDR3aa: CAWTSQGAGVQPQHF

j_gene: TRBJ1-1
v_gene: TRBV11-2
abundance: NA
d_gene: NA
CDR3nt: TGTGCCAGCAGCTTAAGAGGTGATGAAGCTTTCTTT
CDR3aa: CASSLRGDEAFF

j_gene: TRBJ2-5
v_gene: TRBV5-6
abundance: NA
d_gene: NA
CDR3nt: TGTGCCAGCAGCTTGTTCGAGAGCCCGATATACCGAGAGACCCAGTACTTC
CDR3aa: CASSLFESPIYRETQYF

j_gene: TRBJ2-4
v_gene: TRBV21-1
abundance: once
d_gene: NA
CDR3nt: TGTGCCAGCAGCAAAACGCCCTTTGGGGACTTAGCCAAAAACATTCAGTACTTC
CDR3aa: CASSKTPFGDLAKNIQYF

j_gene: TRBJ2-5
v_gene: TRBV6-6
abundance: NA
d_gene: TRBD2
CDR3nt: TGTGCCAGCAGTTCAGCGGGGGTGTGGGAGACCCAGTACTTC
CDR3aa: CASSSAGVWETQYF

j_gene: TRBJ2-1
v_gene: TRBV2
abundance: NA
d_gene: NA
CDR3nt: TGTGCCAGCCGGGGACTGGGGGAAAGCTCCTACAATGAGCAGTTCTTC
CDR3aa: CASRGLGESSYNEQFF

j_gene: TRBJ2-2
v_gene: TRBV18
abundance: NA
d_gene: TRBD1
CDR3nt: TGTGCCAGCTCGGACGGACAGGGGAACACCGGGGAGCTGTTTTTT
CDR3aa: CASSDGQGNTGELFF

j_gene: TRBJ1-5
v_gene: TRBV5-8
abundance: NA
d_gene: TRBD1
CDR3nt: TGTGCCAGCAGTTACTGGACAGGGGGCGCGATAGGTCAGCCCCAGCATTTT
CDR3aa: CASSYWTGGAIGQPQHF

j_gene: TRBJ1-5
v_gene: TRBV30
abundance: NA
d_gene: NA
CDR3nt: TGTGCCTGGAGTATCGGACAGCTTTCTAATCAGCCCCAGCATTTT
CDR3aa: CAWSIGQLSNQPQHF

j_gene: TRBJ2-1
v_gene: TRBV4-1
abundance: NA
d_gene: TRBD1
CDR3nt: TGCGCCAGCAGCCAAGGGGACAGGGTTTACAATGAGCAGTTCTTC
CDR3aa: CASSQGDRVYNEQFF

j_gene: TRBJ2-5
v_gene: TRBV5-1
abundance: NA
d_gene: NA
CDR3nt: TGCGCCAGCAGCTTGGCTAGTCCCCAAGAGACCCAGTACTTC
CDR3aa: CASSLASPQETQYF

j_gene: TRBJ2-2
v_gene: TRBV2
abundance: NA
d_gene: TRBD1
CDR3nt: TGTGCCAGCACCCGGAACAGGGGCGCGAACACCGGGGAGCTGTTTTTT
CDR3aa: CASTRNRGANTGELFF

j_gene: TRBJ1-1
v_gene: TRBV2
abundance: NA
d_gene: TRBD1
CDR3nt: TGTGCCAGCGGACAGGGGATGAACACTGAAGCTTTCTTT
CDR3aa: CASGQGMNTEAFF

j_gene: TRBJ2-7
v_gene: TRBV7-2
abundance: NA
d_gene: NA
CDR3nt: TGTGCCAGCAGCTTAGCCGCGGTCGCCTACGAGCAGTACTTC
CDR3aa: CASSLAAVAYEQYF

j_gene: TRBJ2-5
v_gene: TRBV19
abundance: NA
d_gene: TRBD1
CDR3nt: TGTGCCAGTAGTGCGTCGAGCTTACAGGGGGGAGAGACCCAGTACTTC
CDR3aa: CASSASSLQGGETQYF

j_gene: TRBJ2-3
v_gene: TRBV2
abundance: NA
d_gene: NA
CDR3nt: TGTGCCAGCAGGCGGGCGGGGGCGGCGGCAGATACGCAGTATTTT
CDR3aa: CASRRAGAAADTQYF

j_gene: TRBJ1-2
v_gene: TRBV2
abundance: once
d_gene: NA
CDR3nt: TGTGCCAGCAGCGACATATCTCCGGGGTTGTATGGCTACACCTTC
CDR3aa: CASSDISPGLYGYTF

j_gene: TRBJ2-1
v_gene: TRBV24-1
abundance: NA
d_gene: TRBD1
CDR3nt: TGTGCCACCAGTGACGGGGACAGGGGCTCCGACAATGAGCAGTTCTTC
CDR3aa: CATSDGDRGSDNEQFF

j_gene: TRBJ2-5
v_gene: TRBV19
abundance: NA
d_gene: TRBD1
CDR3nt: TGTGCCAGTAGCGCCCTCAGGGGGCAGGGTTCAGGGGCCCAGTACTTC
CDR3aa: CASSALRGQGSGAQYF

j_gene: TRBJ1-5
v_gene: TRBV19
abundance: NA
d_gene: NA
CDR3nt: TGTGCCAGTAGTATAGAGGGTGGAGGATTTAGCAATCAGCCCCAGCATTTT
CDR3aa: CASSIEGGGFSNQPQHF

j_gene: TRBJ2-2
v_gene: TRBV12-3/TRBV12-4
abundance: few
d_gene: NA
CDR3nt: TGTGCCAGCAGTTTCCTCACCGGGGAGCTGTTTTTT
CDR3aa: CASSFLTGELFF

j_gene: TRBJ2-3
v_gene: TRBV7-8
abundance: once
d_gene: TRBD2
CDR3nt: TGTGCCAGCAGCCTCCGGCGGGGGGGGGATACGCAGTATTTT
CDR3aa: CASSLRRGGDTQYF

j_gene: TRBJ1-1
v_gene: TRBV5-4
abundance: few
d_gene: TRBD1
CDR3nt: TGTGCCAGCAGCGCGGGACAGGGGGGCACTGAAGCTTTCTTT
CDR3aa: CASSAGQGGTEAFF

j_gene: TRBJ2-6
v_gene: TRBV5-1
abundance: NA
d_gene: NA
CDR3nt: TGCGCCAGCAGCTTGGCAGGGTACGGGGCCAACGTCCTGACTTTC
CDR3aa: CASSLAGYGANVLTF

j_gene: TRBJ1-2
v_gene: TRBV18
abundance: NA
d_gene: NA
CDR3nt: TGTGCCAGCTCGGGCAGTCGGGGTGAGGGCTACACCTTC
CDR3aa: CASSGSRGEGYTF

j_gene: TRBJ2-5
v_gene: TRBV19
abundance: NA
d_gene: TRBD2
CDR3nt: TGTGCCAGTAGTATAAGTCGGGGGGGCCAAGAGACCCAGTACTTC
CDR3aa: CASSISRGGQETQYF

j_gene: TRBJ1-1
v_gene: TRBV27
abundance: NA
d_gene: TRBD1
CDR3nt: TGTGCCAGCACTAGAGGGTCGGCAGGGGGCCTGAACACTGAAGCTTTCTTT
CDR3aa: CASTRGSAGGLNTEAFF

j_gene: TRBJ1-1
v_gene: TRBV5-1
abundance: NA
d_gene: NA
CDR3nt: TGCGCCAGCAGCTTGGGGCGGGCTGAGGGCACTGAAGCTTTCTTT
CDR3aa: CASSLGRAEGTEAFF

j_gene: TRBJ2-7
v_gene: TRBV6-5
abundance: NA
d_gene: TRBD1
CDR3nt: TGTGCCAGCAGAGACCCCGGGACAGGGCGGGCCGAGCAGTACTTC
CDR3aa: CASRDPGTGRAEQYF

j_gene: TRBJ2-1
v_gene: TRBV3-1/TRBV3-2
abundance: NA
d_gene: NA
CDR3nt: TGTGCCAGCAGCCCCGGAGGTTGGCAGACCTACAATGAGCAGTTCTTC
CDR3aa: CASSPGGWQTYNEQFF

j_gene: TRBJ1-6
v_gene: TRBV9
abundance: NA
d_gene: NA
CDR3nt: TGTGCCAGCAGCCTAAGTTCAGGGGAAAATTCACCCCTCCACTTT
CDR3aa: CASSLSSGENSPLHF